This TCR beta chain was retrieved from a study of blood T cell repertoires in COVID-19. The overall study: The United States, Italy and Spain supplied acute and convalescent COVID-19 samples. The cDNA or gDNA used as material had been derived from T cells, B-cell-depleted T cells, or PBMCs.

Methods used by the authors: Counts of nucleated cells, estimated from reference gene primer amplification, were obtained. Data came from immunoSEQ multiplex PCR; TCRdb stores just in-frame clones and leaves some out. For V, J and clone size, that table is used; D and trimming come from the DNA. The data show over 200,000 clones, roughly 80% seen once. Germline V CDR1 and CDR2: SGHTA, FQGNSA. Trimming took 1 base from V and 5 from J; bases not matched to a gene: 9. The length of the CDR3 is 16 residues. The sequence came from an elderly woman with acute or convalescent COVID-19. Material: peripheral blood. J is TRBJ2-5 and V is TRBV7-2, with TRBD1 matching 8 bases. CDR3 in amino acids: CASSLVGQGARETQYF. CDR3 coding DNA: TGTGCCAGCAGCTTAGTGGGTCAGGGGGCTAGGGAGACCCAGTACTTC.